This T cell receptor beta chain was sequenced for a study of blood T cell repertoires in COVID-19. Study context: T cells, B-cell-depleted T cells, or PBMCs provided the cDNA or gDNA that served as material.

In the original workflow: For nucleated cells, counts were estimated from reference gene primer amplification. Repertoires were generated with immunoSEQ multiplex PCR, while TCRdb's copy carries only in-frame clones and drops some. That table furnishes V, J and clone size, whereas the DNA furnished D and trimming. Of more than 200,000 clones in the sample, around 90% are singletons; the top ten hold roughly 6.3%. Adults between about 18 and 89 years of age took part from about two dozen US areas. The CDR3 has 15 amino acids. The germline V gene encodes CDR1 MNHEY and CDR2 SVGAGI. Trimming removed 5 bases from V and 0 bases from J, with 12 bases in between.

This TCR was sampled from a young woman with acute COVID-19. What was sequenced was PBMCs or T cells enriched from blood (not recorded which). The chain couples TRBV6-5 to TRBJ2-3; tentative D call: TRBD1 (6 bases). Here the CDR3 DNA reads TGTGCCAGCAGTCCCAGGGGCGTTAGCACAGATACGCAGTATTTT. Its translation: CASSPRGVSTDTQYF.